This T cell receptor beta chain is from a study of tumor-infiltrating lymphocytes in primary liver carcinoma. The CDR3 loop spans 14 amino acids. The V gene lost 7 bases and the J gene lost 7 bases, with 16 bases spanning the gap. The germline V gene has CDR1 MNHEY and CDR2 SVGAGI. The tissue used was unsorted bulk material of about 19-33 mg. RNA and DNA were co-extracted from it with the AllPrep DNA/RNA mini kit. Worth noting for this clonotype: This likely comes from a read error, as the CDR3 has no conserved phenylalanine or tryptophan at its end.

With a constant-region primer, TCR beta cDNA was made from approximately 500 ng of total RNA. Slightly modified ARM-PCR, run as three nested multiplex PCR rounds, produced the TCR beta libraries. Both of the initial two PCR rounds ran for approximately 11 cycles and employed TRBV1-TRBV30 forward primers alongside a C-beta reverse primer. TCRdb used MiXCR to reprocess the multiplex PCR reads, holding one entry per CDR3 protein. The table has tens of thousands of distinct CDR3 sequences, about three quarters seen once; the top ten hold under 20%. Sequencing was performed on liver tumor tissue from sampling region 2. Noted subset: tumor region T2, inferior pole. The clonotype originates from a man in his forties or fifties with primary liver carcinoma and hepatitis B virus infection. The chain uses TRBV6-5 and TRBJ2-2; D is tentatively TRBD1 or TRBD2 (5 bases each). The CDR3 bases are TGTGCCAGCACTCCCATAGGGGCGGGCGGGGAGCTGTTTTCT. It is translated as CASTPIGAGGELFS.